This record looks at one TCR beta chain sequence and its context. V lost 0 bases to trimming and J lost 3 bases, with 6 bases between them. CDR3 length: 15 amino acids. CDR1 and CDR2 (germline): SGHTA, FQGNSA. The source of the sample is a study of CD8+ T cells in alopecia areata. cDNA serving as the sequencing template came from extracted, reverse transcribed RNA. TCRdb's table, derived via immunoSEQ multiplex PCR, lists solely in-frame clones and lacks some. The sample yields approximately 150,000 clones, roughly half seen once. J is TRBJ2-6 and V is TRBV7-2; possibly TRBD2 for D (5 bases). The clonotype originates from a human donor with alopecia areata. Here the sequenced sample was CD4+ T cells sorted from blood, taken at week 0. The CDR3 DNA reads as TGTGCCAGCAGCTTAGCCCGGGGTGGGGCCAACGTCCTGACTTTC. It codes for CASSLARGGANVLTF.